The 19 T cell receptor beta chains reported below all come from one sample, sequenced in a study of shared clonotypes between healthy human individuals. Generated by immunoSEQ multiplex PCR, the TCRdb table keeps only in-frame clones and is missing some. The table has approximately 640,000 clones, 90% seen once. Sequenced sample: memory CD8+ T cells from PBMCs. Sample subset: CD45RO+ cells pooled with CCR7-negative TemRA cells. These TCRs come from a man between 18 and 35 years old in good health. Some clones in this sample may be carry-over from other donors' samples.

On this clone: This sample includes further DNA sequences coding for the same CDR3. The CDR3: CASSLGANEQFF. CDR3 sequence (DNA): TGTGCCAGCAGCTTAGGGGCCAATGAGCAGTTCTTC. The chain uses TRBV7-9 and TRBJ2-1, with no clear D. This CDR3 region has 12 residues. Germline values: CDR1 SEHNR, CDR2 FQNEAQ (reference sequence). Trimming stripped 1 base from V and 6 bases from J, with 4 bases between.

The sample holds one count of this clone. This sequence joins TRBV19 and TRBJ2-7; D not resolved. Between the trimmed V and J ends, which lost 1 base and 7 bases, there was a span of 14 bases. This CDR3 contains 14 residues. CDR1 and CDR2 (germline): LNHDA, SQIVND (reference sequence). As DNA, the CDR3 is TGTGCCAGTAGTATAGTGGGGTCCGAGGAGGAGCAGTACTTC. As protein: CASSIVGSEEEQYF.

On this clone itself: Other nucleotide sequences in the sample specify the same CDR3. This sequence joins TRBV5-5 and TRBJ2-7; D may be TRBD1 (5 bases). The CDR3 contains 12 residues. Germline V lookup: CDR1 SGHKS, CDR2 YYEKEE (reference sequence). The ends were cut back, 0 bases at V and 4 bases at J, with 5 bases in the middle. As DNA, the CDR3 is TGTGCCAGCAGCTTGGAGGGGTACGAGCAGTACTTC. It encodes CASSLEGYEQYF.

This clone was detected only once. J is TRBJ1-5 and V is TRBV19, with 7 bases fitting TRBD1. Looked up from germline, CDR1 is LNHDA and CDR2 is SQIVND (reference sequence). This CDR3 contains 18 residues. V gave up 1 base and J gave up 0 bases; unmatched junction bases: 9. CDR3 region: CASSIVPPGTDSNQPQHF. The CDR3 DNA sequence: TGTGCCAGTAGTATAGTCCCTCCCGGGACAGATAGCAATCAGCCCCAGCATTTT.

The chain couples TRBV19 to TRBJ1-4; weak D call: TRBD1 (6 bases). From germline, CDR1 is LNHDA and CDR2 SQIVND (reference sequence). This CDR3 contains 18 residues. V was cut by 5 bases and J by 1 base, with 20 bases left in between. In DNA form, the CDR3 reads TGTGCCAGTAGTCCCGAGTGGGGGCACGAGGAAACTAATGAAAAACTGTTTTTT. This gives the protein CASSPEWGHEETNEKLFF. The full variable domain, rest sourced from reference TRBV19 and TRBJ1-4, is DGGITQSPKYLFRKEGQNVTLSCEQNLNHDAMYWYRQDPGQGLRLIYYSQIVNDFQKGDIAEGYSVSREKKESFPLTVTSAQKNPTAFYLCASSPEWGHEETNEKLFFGSGTQLSVL.

This clone was observed once. V is TRBV7-7 and J is TRBJ2-5; D remains ambiguous. The CDR3 is 12 residues long. The V gene's germline CDR1 is SSHAT and CDR2 FNYEAQ (reference sequence). Trimming shortened V by 0 bases and J by 1 base, and 0 bases separated the two germline ends. The CDR3 protein is CASSLAQETQYF. CDR3 nucleotide sequence: TGTGCCAGCAGCTTAGCCCAAGAGACCCAGTACTTC.

The sample holds a few counts of this clone. The V call is TRBV9, the J call TRBJ2-7; D is uncertain. Between the trimmed V and J ends, which lost 1 base and 6 bases, there was a span of 14 bases. Germline CDR1 SGDLS, CDR2 YYNGEE. This CDR3 is built from 14 residues. The CDR3 is CASSVIPADSEQYF. The CDR3 nucleotides read TGTGCCAGCAGCGTAATCCCGGCGGATTCCGAGCAGTACTTC. Using reference TRBV9 and TRBJ2-7 for the parts outside the CDR3, the full variable domain is DSGVTQTPKHLITATGQRVTLRCSPRSGDLSVYWYQQSLDQGLQFLIQYYNGEERAKGNILERFSAQQFPDLHSELNLSSLELGDSALYFCASSVIPADSEQYFGPGTRLTVT.

The rearrangement uses TRBV27 and TRBJ2-4; 7 nucleotides line up with TRBD1. The CDR3 length is 17 residues. The junction had 11 bases not matched to a gene; V was cut back by 5 bases and J by 1 base. Germline-derived CDR1 and CDR2 are MNHEY and SMNVEV (reference sequence). The CDR3 nucleotides read TGTGCCAGCAGTCCAACCGACAGGGTGACCGCCAAAAACATTCAGTACTTC. It yields the protein CASSPTDRVTAKNIQYF.

This rearrangement joins TRBV27 to TRBJ2-3, with D perhaps TRBD2 (5 bases). V dropped 0 bases and J dropped 1 base, with 8 bases sitting between them. Germline-derived CDR1 and CDR2 are MNHEY and SMNVEV (reference sequence). CDR3 length: 15 amino acids. CDR3 region: CASSLSARGTDTQYF. The DNA of the CDR3 is TGTGCCAGCAGTTTATCGGCGAGGGGCACAGATACGCAGTATTTT.

The V call is TRBV29-1, the J call TRBJ2-7; D is possibly TRBD2 (5 bases). Germline CDR1 and CDR2: SQVTM and ANQGSEA. The CDR3 has 15 amino acids. Between the trimmed V and J ends, which lost 1 base and 2 bases, there was a span of 15 bases. The CDR3 loop is CSVEGEDGKTYEQYF. DNA of the CDR3: TGCAGCGTTGAAGGAGAGGACGGGAAAACCTACGAGCAGTACTTC.

The chain is built from TRBV2 and TRBJ1-1; D may be TRBD1 (6 bases). Germline assignment: CDR1 SNHLY and CDR2 FYNNEI. Trimming stripped 10 bases from V and 1 base from J, with 10 bases between. There are 12 residues in the CDR3. The CDR3 DNA reads TGTGCCACCGGACAGAAGAACACTGAAGCTTTCTTT. Protein sequence: CATGQKNTEAFF. The full variable domain, completed using reference TRBV2 and TRBJ1-1, is EPEVTQTPSHQVTQMGQEVILRCVPISNHLYFYWYRQILGQKVEFLVSFYNNEISEKSEIFDDQFSVERPDGSNFTLKIRSTKLEDSAMYFCATGQKNTEAFFGQGTRLTVV.

The V gene is TRBV19, the J gene TRBJ1-1; D remains ambiguous. This CDR3 has 13 amino acids. V was trimmed by 3 bases and J by 2 bases, leaving 7 bases between them. Per germline, CDR1 LNHDA and CDR2 SQIVND (reference sequence). CDR3 DNA sequence: TGTGCCAGTAGTATGACACTTAACACTGAAGCTTTCTTT. Amino acid sequence: CASSMTLNTEAFF.

The gene calls are TRBV7-3 and TRBJ1-2; weak D call: TRBD1 (6 bases). The V end lost 4 bases, the J end lost 4 bases, and 13 bases lay between the germline ends. Per the germline V gene, CDR1 is SGHTA and CDR2 is FQGTGA. The CDR3 loop spans 14 amino acids. CDR3: CASSSEWGAYGYTF. CDR3 DNA: TGTGCCAGCAGCTCCGAGTGGGGGGCCTATGGCTACACCTTC.

This chain uses TRBV12-2 with TRBJ2-4; the table's D call of TRBD2 was not tested on the DNA. TRBV12-2 is tagged as a pseudogene. The CDR3 sequence is 12 residues long. The CDR3 region is CASRPPRPEEYF. The DNA for the CDR3 is TGTGCAAGTCGTCCTCCTAGACCCGAGGAGTACTTC.

To note about this clone: Other DNA sequences in this specimen translate into the identical CDR3. CDR3 loop: CASSLRAYNEQFF. DNA of the CDR3: TGTGCCAGCAGCCTTCGGGCGTACAATGAGCAGTTCTTC. The rearrangement uses TRBV5-4 and TRBJ2-1; D not certain. The ends were cut back, 4 bases at V and 4 bases at J, with 9 bases in the middle. The CDR3 consists of 13 residues. Germline V gives CDR1 SGHNT, CDR2 YYREEE (reference sequence). Full variable domain (rest looked up from reference TRBV5-4 and TRBJ2-1): ETGVTQSPTHLIKTRGQQVTLRCSSQSGHNTVSWYQQALGQGPQFIFQYYREEENGRGNFPPRFSGLQFPNYSSELNVNALELDDSALYLCASSLRAYNEQFFGPGTRLTVL.

Details on this clone: A much more abundant neighbour one base away suggests this may be a read error. As DNA, the CDR3 is TGTGCCAGCAGCTGGGGGTACGAGCAGTACTTC. Translated: CASSWGYEQYF. The chain couples TRBV7-9 to TRBJ2-7, with D tentatively TRBD1 or TRBD2 (5 bases each). With 4 bases removed from V and 4 bases from J, the gap between germline ends came to 5 bases. Germline V gene sequence: CDR1 SEHNR, CDR2 FQNEAQ (reference sequence). The CDR3 loop spans 11 amino acids.

The chain recombines TRBV28 with TRBJ2-7; D remains unclear. Trimming stripped 3 bases from V and 5 bases from J, with 17 bases between. CDR3 length: 15 residues. CDR1 and CDR2 from the germline V gene are MDHEN and SYDVKM. In DNA, the CDR3 is TGTGCCAGCAGTTTTCTTCGGGCCGGCCCACACGAGCAGTACTTC. This codes for CASSFLRAGPHEQYF.

The V and J genes are TRBV5-1 and TRBJ1-3; D is perhaps TRBD1 (6 bases). Trimming removed 7 bases at V and 0 bases at J, with 17 bases between. The germline CDR1 and CDR2 sequences are SGHRS and YFSETQ. This CDR3 region has 16 residues. CDR3 region: CASGGGAGTSGNTIYF. For the CDR3, the DNA is TGCGCCAGCGGAGGGGGTGCCGGCACCTCTGGAAACACCATATATTTT.

The gene calls are TRBV6-4 and TRBJ1-5; D gene uncertain. This CDR3 has 15 residues. V lost 6 bases and J lost 0, with 12 bases in between. Looked up from germline, CDR1 is MRHNA and CDR2 is SNTAGT. The CDR3 DNA reads TGTGCCAGCAGGCCCGAGATGTATAGCAATCAGCCCCAGCATTTT. This codes for CASRPEMYSNQPQHF.